The clone carrying this T cell receptor (beta chain) was picked up many times. Its antigen remains unknown. The data belong to a study of CD8 T cells in ankylosing spondylitis. General study results and limits: Within matched ankylosing spondylitis synovial fluid, disease-linked clones were reportedly significantly enriched.

TCRdb analysed the 5' RACE reads with MiXCR anew, one entry per CDR3 protein. Counted here are under 200,000 distinct CDR3 sequences, 11% occurring once; the ten biggest clones make up 25% to 30%. This CDR3 is built from 15 residues. Trimming took 0 bases from V and 11 from J, leaving 17 bases between them. CDR1 SNHLY and CDR2 FYNNEI come from the germline V gene. The sequenced sample was blood, either unsorted or a sorted T cell fraction (not recorded which). The receptor comes from a male donor with ankylosing spondylitis or in good health (not recorded which). This chain uses TRBV2 with TRBJ2-1; D may be TRBD1 (5 bases). The CDR3 here is CASSEARHEGAQQFF. The CDR3 nucleotides read TGTGCCAGCAGTGAAGCGCGTCATGAAGGGGCCCAGCAGTTCTTC.